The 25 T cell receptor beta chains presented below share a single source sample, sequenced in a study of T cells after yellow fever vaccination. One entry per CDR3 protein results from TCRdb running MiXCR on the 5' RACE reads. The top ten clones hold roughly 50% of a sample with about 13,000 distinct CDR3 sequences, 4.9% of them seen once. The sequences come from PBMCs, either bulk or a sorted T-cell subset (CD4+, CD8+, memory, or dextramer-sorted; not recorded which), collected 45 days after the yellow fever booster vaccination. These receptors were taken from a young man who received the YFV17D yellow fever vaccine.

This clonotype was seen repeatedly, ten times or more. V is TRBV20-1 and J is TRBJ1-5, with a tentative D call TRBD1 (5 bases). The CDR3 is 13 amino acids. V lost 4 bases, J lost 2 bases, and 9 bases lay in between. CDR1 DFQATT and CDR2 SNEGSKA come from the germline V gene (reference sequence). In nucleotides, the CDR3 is TGCAGTGCTACAGGGTCTGGCAATCAGCCCCAGCATTTT. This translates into CSATGSGNQPQHF.

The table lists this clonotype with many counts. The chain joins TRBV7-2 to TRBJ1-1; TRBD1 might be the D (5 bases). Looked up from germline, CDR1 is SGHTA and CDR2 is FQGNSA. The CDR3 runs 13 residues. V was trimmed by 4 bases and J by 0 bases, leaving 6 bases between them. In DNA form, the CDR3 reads TGTGCCAGCAGCTCGGGGCTGAACACTGAAGCTTTCTTT. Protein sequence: CASSSGLNTEAFF.

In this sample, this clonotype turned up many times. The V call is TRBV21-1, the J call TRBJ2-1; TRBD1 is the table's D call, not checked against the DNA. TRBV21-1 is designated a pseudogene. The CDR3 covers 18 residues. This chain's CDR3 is CASSKRQWRDNPYNEQFF. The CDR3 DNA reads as TGTGCCAGCAGCAAAAGGCAATGGCGGGACAATCCCTACAATGAGCAGTTCTTC.

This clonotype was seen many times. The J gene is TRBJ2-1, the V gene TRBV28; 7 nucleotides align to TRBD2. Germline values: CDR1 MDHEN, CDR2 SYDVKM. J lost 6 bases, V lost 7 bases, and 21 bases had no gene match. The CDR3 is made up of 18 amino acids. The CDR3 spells CASIRASGQTFGANEQFF. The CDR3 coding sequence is TGTGCCAGCATTCGGGCTAGCGGCCAAACTTTCGGAGCCAATGAGCAGTTCTTC. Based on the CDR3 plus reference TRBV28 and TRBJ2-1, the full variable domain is DVKVTQSSRYLVKRTGEKVFLECVQDMDHENMFWYRQDPGLGLRLIYFSYDVKMKEKGDIPEGYSVSREKKERFSLILESASTNQTSMYLCASIRASGQTFGANEQFFGPGTRLTVL.

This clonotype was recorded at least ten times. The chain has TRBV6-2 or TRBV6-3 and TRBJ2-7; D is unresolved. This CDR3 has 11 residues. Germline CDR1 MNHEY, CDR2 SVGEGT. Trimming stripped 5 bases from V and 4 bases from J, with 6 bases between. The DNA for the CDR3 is TGTGCCAGCAGTCACAATTACGAGCAGTACTTC. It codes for CASSHNYEQYF.

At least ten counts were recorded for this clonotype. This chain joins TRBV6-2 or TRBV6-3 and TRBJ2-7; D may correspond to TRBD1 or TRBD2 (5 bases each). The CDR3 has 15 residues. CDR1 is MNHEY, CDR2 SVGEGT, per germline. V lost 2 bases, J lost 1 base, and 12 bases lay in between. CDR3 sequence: CASSYRREISYEQYF. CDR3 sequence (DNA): TGTGCCAGCAGTTACCGCAGGGAGATATCCTACGAGCAGTACTTC.

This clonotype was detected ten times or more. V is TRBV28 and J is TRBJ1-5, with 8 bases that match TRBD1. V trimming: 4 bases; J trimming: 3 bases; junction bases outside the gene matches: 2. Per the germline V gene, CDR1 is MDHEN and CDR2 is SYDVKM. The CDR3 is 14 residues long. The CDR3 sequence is CASSWGQVNQPQHF. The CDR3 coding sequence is TGTGCCAGCAGTTGGGGACAGGTCAATCAGCCCCAGCATTTT.

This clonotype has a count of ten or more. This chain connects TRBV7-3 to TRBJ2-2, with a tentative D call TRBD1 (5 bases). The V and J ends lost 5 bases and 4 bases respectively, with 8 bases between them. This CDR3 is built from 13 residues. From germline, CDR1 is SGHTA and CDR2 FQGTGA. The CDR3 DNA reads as TGTGCCAGCAGCCACGACAGCACCGGGGAGCTGTTTTTT. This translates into CASSHDSTGELFF.

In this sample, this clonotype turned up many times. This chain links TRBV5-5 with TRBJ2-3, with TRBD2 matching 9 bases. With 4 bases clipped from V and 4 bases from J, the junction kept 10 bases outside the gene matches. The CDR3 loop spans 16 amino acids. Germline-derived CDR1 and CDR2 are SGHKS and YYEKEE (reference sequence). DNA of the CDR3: TGTGCCAGCAGCGCCCCGGGGCGGGAGGGCCCAGATACGCAGTATTTT. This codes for CASSAPGREGPDTQYF.

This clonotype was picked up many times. The CDR3 nucleotides read TGCGCCAGCAGCTCAGGGAGCTCCTACAATGAGCAGTTCTTC. Residues: CASSSGSSYNEQFF. This chain uses TRBV5-1 with TRBJ2-1; perhaps D is TRBD1 or TRBD2 (5 bases each). Germline V gene sequence: CDR1 SGHRS, CDR2 YFSETQ. V gave up 3 bases and J gave up 0 bases, with 7 bases separating them. This CDR3 spans 14 amino acids.

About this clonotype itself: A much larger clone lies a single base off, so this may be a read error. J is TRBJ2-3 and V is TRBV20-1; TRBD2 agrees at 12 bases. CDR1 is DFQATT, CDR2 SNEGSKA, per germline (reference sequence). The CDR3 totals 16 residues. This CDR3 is CCARDSLAGGTDTQYF. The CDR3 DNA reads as TGCTGTGCTAGAGATAGCCTAGCGGGAGGGACAGATACGCAGTATTTT.

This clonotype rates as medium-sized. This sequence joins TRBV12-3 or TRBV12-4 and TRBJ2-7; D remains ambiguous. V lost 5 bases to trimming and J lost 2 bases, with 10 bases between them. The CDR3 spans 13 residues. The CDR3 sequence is CASSTAGTYEQYF. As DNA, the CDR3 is TGTGCCAGCAGTACAGCAGGAACCTACGAGCAGTACTTC.

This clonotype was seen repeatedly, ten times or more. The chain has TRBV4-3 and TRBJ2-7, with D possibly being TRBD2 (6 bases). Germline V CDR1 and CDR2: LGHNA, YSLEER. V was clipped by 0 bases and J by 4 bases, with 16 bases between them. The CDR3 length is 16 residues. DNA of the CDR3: TGCGCCAGCAGCCAAGATCTTGAAGGGACTGGGTACGAGCAGTACTTC. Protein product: CASSQDLEGTGYEQYF.

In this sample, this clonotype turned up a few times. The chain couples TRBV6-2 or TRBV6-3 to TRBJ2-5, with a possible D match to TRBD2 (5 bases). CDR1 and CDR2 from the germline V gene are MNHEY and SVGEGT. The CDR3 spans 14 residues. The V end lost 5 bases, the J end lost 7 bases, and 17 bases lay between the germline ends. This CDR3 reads CASSGDRLEATQYF. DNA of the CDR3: TGTGCCAGCAGTGGAGACCGATTGGAGGCGACCCAGTACTTC.

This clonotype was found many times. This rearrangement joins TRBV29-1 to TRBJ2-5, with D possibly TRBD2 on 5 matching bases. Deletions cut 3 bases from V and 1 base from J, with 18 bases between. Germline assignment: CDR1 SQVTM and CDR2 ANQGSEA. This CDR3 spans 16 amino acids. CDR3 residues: CSVETTSGWSQETQYF. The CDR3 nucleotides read TGCAGCGTTGAGACCACTAGTGGGTGGTCCCAAGAGACCCAGTACTTC.

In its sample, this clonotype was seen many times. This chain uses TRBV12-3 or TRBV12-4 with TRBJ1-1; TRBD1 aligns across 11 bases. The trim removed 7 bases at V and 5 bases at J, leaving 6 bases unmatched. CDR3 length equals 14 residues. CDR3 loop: CASTIGQGATEAFF. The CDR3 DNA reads TGTGCCAGCACCATAGGACAGGGGGCGACTGAAGCTTTCTTT.

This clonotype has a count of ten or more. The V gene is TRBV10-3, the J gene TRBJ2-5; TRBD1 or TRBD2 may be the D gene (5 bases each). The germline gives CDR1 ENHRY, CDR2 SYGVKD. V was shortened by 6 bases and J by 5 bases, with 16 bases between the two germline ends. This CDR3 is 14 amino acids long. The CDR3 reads CAIRGTEAMETQYF. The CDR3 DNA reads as TGTGCCATCAGAGGGACGGAAGCAATGGAGACCCAGTACTTC.

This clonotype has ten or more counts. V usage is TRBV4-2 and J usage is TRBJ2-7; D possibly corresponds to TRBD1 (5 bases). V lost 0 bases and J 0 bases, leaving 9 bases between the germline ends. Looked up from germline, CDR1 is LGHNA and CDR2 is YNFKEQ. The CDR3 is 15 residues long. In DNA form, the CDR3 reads TGTGCCAGCAGCCAAGATCCCCAGGGCTCCTACGAGCAGTACTTC. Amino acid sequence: CASSQDPQGSYEQYF.

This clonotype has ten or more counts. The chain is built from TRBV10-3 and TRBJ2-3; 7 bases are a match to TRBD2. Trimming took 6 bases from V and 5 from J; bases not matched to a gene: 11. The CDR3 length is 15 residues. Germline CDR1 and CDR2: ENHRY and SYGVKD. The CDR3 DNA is TGTGCCATCAGGGACGGGGGGAACGCAGGAGATACGCAGTATTTT. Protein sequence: CAIRDGGNAGDTQYF.

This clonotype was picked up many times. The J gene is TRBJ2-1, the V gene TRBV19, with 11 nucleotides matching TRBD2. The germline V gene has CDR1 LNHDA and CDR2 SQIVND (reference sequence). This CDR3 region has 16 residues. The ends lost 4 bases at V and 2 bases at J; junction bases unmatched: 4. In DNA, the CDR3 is TGTGCCAGTAGTACTCCGGGACTAGCGGCCTACAATGAGCAGTTCTTC. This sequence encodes CASSTPGLAAYNEQFF.

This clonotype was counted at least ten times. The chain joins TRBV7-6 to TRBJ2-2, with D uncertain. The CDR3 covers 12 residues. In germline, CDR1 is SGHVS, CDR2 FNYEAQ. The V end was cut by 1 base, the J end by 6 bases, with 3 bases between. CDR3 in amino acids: CASSLVPGELFF. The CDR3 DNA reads TGTGCCAGCAGCTTAGTTCCCGGGGAGCTGTTTTTT.

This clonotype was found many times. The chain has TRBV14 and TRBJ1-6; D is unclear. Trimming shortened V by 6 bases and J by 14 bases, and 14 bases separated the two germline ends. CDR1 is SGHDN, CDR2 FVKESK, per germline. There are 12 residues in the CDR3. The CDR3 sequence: CASSPSGSTLHF. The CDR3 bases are TGTGCCAGCAGTCCCTCAGGATCGACCCTCCACTTT.

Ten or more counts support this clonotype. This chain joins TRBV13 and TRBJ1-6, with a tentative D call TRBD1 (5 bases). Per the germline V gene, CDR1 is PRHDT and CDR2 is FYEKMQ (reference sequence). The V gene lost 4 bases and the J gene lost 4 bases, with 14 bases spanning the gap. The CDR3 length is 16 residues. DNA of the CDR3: TGTGCCAGCAGCTCGGTCCAGACAGCTTATAATTCACCCCTCCACTTT. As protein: CASSSVQTAYNSPLHF.

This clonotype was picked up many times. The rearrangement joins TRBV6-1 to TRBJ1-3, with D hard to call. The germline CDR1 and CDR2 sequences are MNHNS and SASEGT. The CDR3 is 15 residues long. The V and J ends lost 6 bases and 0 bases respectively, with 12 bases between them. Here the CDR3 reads CASSPSAYSGNTIYF. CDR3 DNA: TGTGCCAGCAGCCCCAGCGCCTACTCTGGAAACACCATATATTTT.

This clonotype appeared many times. The CDR3 DNA follows: TGTGCCACCAGTGATCGGACTAGCGGGAGTCGGAATGAGCAGTTCTTC. Translation gives CATSDRTSGSRNEQFF. This chain uses TRBV24-1 with TRBJ2-1, with 13 bases fitting TRBD2. Trimming removed 3 bases from V and 7 bases from J; junction bases left unmatched: 5. Germline V gives CDR1 KGHDR, CDR2 SFDVKD. CDR3 size: 16 residues.